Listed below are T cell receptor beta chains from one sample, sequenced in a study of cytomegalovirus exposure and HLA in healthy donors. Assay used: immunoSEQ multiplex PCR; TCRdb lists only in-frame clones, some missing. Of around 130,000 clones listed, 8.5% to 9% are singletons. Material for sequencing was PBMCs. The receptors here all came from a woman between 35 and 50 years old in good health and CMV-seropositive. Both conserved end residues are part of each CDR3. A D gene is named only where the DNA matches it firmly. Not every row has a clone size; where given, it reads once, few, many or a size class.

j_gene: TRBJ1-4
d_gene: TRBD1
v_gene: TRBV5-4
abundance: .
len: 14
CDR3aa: CASSPDRGYEKLFF
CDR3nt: TGTGCCAGCAGCCCCGACAGGGGATATGAAAAACTGTTTTTT

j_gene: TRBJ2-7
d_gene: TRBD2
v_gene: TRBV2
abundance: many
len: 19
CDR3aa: CASISPGLVTNPRSYEQYF
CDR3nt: TGTGCCAGCATTTCCCCCGGACTAGTTACAAATCCTAGGTCCTACGAGCAGTACTTC

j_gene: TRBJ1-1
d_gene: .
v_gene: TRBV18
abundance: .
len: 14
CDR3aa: CASSPRPEAGWAFF
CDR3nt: TGTGCCAGCTCACCACGCCCGGAGGCTGGGTGGGCTTTCTTT

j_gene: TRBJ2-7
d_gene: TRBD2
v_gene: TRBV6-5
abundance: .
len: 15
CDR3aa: CASSPHSGGSYEQYF
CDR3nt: TGTGCCAGCAGCCCCCATAGCGGGGGGTCCTACGAGCAGTACTTC

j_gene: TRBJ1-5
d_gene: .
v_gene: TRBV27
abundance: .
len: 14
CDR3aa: CASSLLGRDQPQHF
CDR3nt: TGTGCCAGCAGTTTACTTGGGCGCGATCAGCCCCAGCATTTT

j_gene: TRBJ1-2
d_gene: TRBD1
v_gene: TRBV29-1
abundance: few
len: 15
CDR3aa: CSVRGDRGRLDGYTF
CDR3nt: TGCAGCGTGAGGGGCGACAGGGGGCGCTTGGATGGCTACACCTTC

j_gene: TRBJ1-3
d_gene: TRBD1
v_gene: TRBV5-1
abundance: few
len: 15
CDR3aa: CASSLDRGFENTIYF
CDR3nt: TGCGCCAGCAGCTTGGACAGGGGATTTGAAAACACCATATATTTT

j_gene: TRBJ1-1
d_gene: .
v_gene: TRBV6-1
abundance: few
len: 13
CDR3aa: CASRTIRNTEAFF
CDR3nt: TGTGCCAGCAGAACCATCAGGAACACTGAAGCTTTCTTT

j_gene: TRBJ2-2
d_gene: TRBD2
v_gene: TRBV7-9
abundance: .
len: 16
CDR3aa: CASSPRREGSTGELFF
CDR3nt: TGTGCCAGCAGCCCCCGCCGGGAGGGTAGTACCGGGGAGCTGTTTTTT

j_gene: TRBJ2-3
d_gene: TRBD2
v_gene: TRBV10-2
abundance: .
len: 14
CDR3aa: CASSDRGGPDTQYF
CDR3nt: TGCGCCAGCAGTGACCGGGGGGGCCCAGATACGCAGTATTTT

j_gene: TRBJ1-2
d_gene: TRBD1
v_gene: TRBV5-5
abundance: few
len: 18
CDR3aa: CASSLRPGQGAANYGYTF
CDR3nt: TGTGCCAGCAGCCTCCGACCGGGACAGGGGGCGGCGAACTATGGCTACACCTTC

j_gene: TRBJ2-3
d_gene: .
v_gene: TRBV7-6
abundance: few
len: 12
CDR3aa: CASSSLGGTQYF
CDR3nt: TGTGCCAGCAGTTCGTTGGGGGGAACGCAGTATTTT

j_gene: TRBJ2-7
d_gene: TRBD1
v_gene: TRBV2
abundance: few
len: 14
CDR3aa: CASSGWDRAYEQYF
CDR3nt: TGTGCCAGCAGTGGGTGGGACAGGGCCTACGAGCAGTACTTC

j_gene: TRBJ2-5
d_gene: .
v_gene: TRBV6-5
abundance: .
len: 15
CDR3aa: CASSYFPQGKETQYF
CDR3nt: TGTGCCAGCAGTTACTTTCCCCAGGGAAAAGAGACCCAGTACTTC

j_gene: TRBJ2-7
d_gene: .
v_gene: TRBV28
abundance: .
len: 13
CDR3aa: CASHPTGTYEQYF
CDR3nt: TGTGCCAGCCACCCCACAGGAACCTACGAGCAGTACTTC

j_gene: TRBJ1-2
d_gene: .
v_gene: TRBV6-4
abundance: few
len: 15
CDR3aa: CASSVTGSSNYGYTF
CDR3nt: TGTGCCAGCAGTGTTACAGGAAGCTCTAACTATGGCTACACCTTC

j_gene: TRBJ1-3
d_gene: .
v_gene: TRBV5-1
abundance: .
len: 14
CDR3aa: CASSPDIAGNTIYF
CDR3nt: TGCGCCAGCAGCCCTGACATCGCTGGAAACACCATATATTTT

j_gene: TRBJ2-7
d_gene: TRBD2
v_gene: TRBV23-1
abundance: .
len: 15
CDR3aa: CASSQSEGGGGEQYF
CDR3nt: TGCGCCAGCAGTCAATCTGAGGGCGGGGGGGGCGAGCAGTACTTC

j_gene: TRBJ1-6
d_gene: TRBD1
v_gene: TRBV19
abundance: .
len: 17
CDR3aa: CASSAVITGGRNSHLHF
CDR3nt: TGTGCCAGTAGTGCCGTAATAACAGGGGGTCGTAATTCACACCTCCACTTT

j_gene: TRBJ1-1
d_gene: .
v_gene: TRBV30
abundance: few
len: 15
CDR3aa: CAWIGQKGGNTEAFF
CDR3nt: TGTGCCTGGATTGGACAGAAAGGGGGTAACACTGAAGCTTTCTTT

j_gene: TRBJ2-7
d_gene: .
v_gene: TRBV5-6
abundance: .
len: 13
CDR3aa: CASSSRGVYEQYF
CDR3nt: TGTGCCAGCAGCTCCCGGGGTGTCTACGAGCAGTACTTC

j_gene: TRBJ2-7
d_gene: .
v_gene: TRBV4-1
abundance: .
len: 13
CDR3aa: CASSRGLTYEQYF
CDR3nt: TGCGCCAGCAGCCGGGGGCTAACCTACGAGCAGTACTTC

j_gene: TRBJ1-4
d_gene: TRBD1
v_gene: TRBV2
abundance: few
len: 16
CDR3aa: CASSPTGAKTNEKLFF
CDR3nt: TGTGCCAGCAGCCCTACAGGGGCGAAGACTAATGAAAAACTGTTTTTT

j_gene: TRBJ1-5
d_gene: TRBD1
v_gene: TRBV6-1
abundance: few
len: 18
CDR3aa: CASSKVPGQGRSNQPQHF
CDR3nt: TGTGCCAGCAGTAAAGTGCCGGGACAGGGTAGGAGCAATCAGCCCCAGCATTTT

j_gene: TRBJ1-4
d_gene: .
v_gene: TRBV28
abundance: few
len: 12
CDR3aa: CATGEGNEKLFF
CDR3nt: TGTGCCACCGGGGAGGGAAATGAAAAACTGTTTTTT

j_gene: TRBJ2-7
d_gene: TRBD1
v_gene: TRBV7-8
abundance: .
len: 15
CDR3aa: CASSLRGTGTYEQYF
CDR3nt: TGTGCCAGCAGCTTAAGAGGGACAGGGACCTACGAGCAGTACTTC

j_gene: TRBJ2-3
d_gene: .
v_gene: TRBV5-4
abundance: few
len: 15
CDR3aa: CASSLYLVSTDTQYF
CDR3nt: TGTGCCAGCAGCTTGTATCTAGTTAGCACAGATACGCAGTATTTT

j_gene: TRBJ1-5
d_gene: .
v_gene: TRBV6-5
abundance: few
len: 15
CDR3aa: CASSYSINSNQPQHF
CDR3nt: TGTGCCAGCAGTTACTCCATCAATAGCAATCAGCCCCAGCATTTT

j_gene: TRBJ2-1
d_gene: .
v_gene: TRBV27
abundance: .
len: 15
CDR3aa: CASSSADYKNNEQFF
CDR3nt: TGTGCCAGCAGTTCGGCCGACTACAAGAACAATGAGCAGTTCTTC

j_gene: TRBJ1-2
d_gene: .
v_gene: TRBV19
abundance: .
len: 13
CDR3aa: CASSPTVSQGYTF
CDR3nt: TGTGCCAGTAGTCCGACAGTTTCCCAAGGCTACACCTTC

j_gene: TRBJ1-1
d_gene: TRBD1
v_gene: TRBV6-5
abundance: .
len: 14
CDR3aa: CASQSGTGGTEAFF
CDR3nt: TGTGCCTCTCAATCCGGGACAGGGGGCACTGAAGCTTTCTTT

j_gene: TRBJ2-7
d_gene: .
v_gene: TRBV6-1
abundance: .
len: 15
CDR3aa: CASSEGPRLSYEQYF
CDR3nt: TGTGCCAGCAGTGAAGGGCCCCGTTTATCTTACGAGCAGTACTTC

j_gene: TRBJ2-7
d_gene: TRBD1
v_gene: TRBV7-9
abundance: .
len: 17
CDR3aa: CASSLGQGTPSSHEQYF
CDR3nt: TGTGCCAGCAGCTTAGGACAGGGTACCCCAAGTAGCCACGAGCAGTACTTC

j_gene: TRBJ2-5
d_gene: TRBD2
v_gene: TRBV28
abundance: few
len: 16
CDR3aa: CASSLWQRGARETQYF
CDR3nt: TGTGCCAGCAGTTTATGGCAGCGGGGGGCCCGAGAGACCCAGTACTTC

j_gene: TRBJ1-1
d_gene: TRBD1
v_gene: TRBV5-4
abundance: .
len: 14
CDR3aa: CASSSPGGSTEAFF
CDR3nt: TGTGCCAGCAGCTCACCAGGGGGAAGCACTGAAGCTTTCTTT

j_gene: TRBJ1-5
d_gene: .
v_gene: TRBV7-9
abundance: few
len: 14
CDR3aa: CASSLGQPNQPQHF
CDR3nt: TGTGCCAGCAGCCTTGGACAGCCCAATCAGCCCCAGCATTTT

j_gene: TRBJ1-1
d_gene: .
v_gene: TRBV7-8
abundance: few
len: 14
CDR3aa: CASSPDNSGAEAFF
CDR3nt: TGTGCCAGCAGCCCGGACAATTCGGGTGCTGAAGCTTTCTTT

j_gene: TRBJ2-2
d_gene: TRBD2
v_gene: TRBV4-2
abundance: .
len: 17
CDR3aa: CASSRRLAGVNTGELFF
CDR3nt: TGTGCCAGCAGCCGTAGACTAGCGGGGGTGAACACCGGGGAGCTGTTTTTT

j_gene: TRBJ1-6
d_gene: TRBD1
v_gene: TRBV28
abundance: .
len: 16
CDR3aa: CASSSLTGQGNSPLHF
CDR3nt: TGTGCCAGCAGTTCCCTCACGGGACAGGGAAATTCACCCCTCCACTTT

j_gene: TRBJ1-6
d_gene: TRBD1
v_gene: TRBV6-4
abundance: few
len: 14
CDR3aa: CASSVDRDQAPLHF
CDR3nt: TGTGCCAGCAGTGTCGACAGGGACCAGGCACCCCTCCACTTT

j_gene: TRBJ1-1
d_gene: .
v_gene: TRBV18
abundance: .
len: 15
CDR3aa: CASSPRTDLNTEAFF
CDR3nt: TGTGCCAGCTCACCCAGGACAGATTTGAACACTGAAGCTTTCTTT

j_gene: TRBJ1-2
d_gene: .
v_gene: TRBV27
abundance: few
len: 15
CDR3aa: CASSREAHLNYGYTF
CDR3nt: TGTGCCAGCAGCCGAGAGGCCCATCTTAACTATGGCTACACCTTC

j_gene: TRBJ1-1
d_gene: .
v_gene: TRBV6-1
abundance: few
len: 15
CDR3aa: CASRATGRANTEAFF
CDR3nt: TGTGCCAGCAGGGCTACAGGGAGAGCGAACACTGAAGCTTTCTTT

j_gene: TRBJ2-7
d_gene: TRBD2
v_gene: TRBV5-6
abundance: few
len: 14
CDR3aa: CASSLSGGSYEQSF
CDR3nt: TGTGCCAGCAGCTTGTCGGGGGGATCCTACGAGCAGTCCTTC

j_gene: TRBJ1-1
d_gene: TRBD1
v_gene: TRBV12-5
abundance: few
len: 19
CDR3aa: CASGLVTGRGPLMNTEAFF
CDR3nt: TGTGCTAGTGGTTTGGTTACGGGCAGGGGGCCCCTAATGAACACTGAAGCTTTCTTT